Below are 11 T cell receptor beta chains sequenced from a single sample in a study of blood T cells in healthy people across ages. Next came a second PCR, run for about 7 to 12 cycles, which used a sample-barcoded 5' primer along with a J-beta primer mix. MiXCR was run by TCRdb on the 5' RACE reads, yielding one entry per CDR3 protein. The table lists hundreds of thousands of distinct CDR3 sequences, about 29% of them singletons, with roughly 3.5% in the top ten. These sequences were also reported in another study, on T cells of mothers and their children.

Input material: blood. The receptors shown here come from a boy aged 2 to 9 in good health.

This clonotype was observed a single time. The chain carries TRBV5-1 and TRBJ2-4; 9 nucleotides match TRBD1. The J segment lost 0 bases and the V segment lost 0 bases, leaving 10 bases of the junction unmatched. CDR3 size: 19 residues. Germline V CDR1 and CDR2: SGHRS, YFSETQ. CDR3 region: CASSLGRGTGPIAKNIQYF. The DNA of the CDR3 is TGCGCCAGCAGCTTGGGAAGGGGGACAGGGCCTATAGCCAAAAACATTCAGTACTTC.

V and J are TRBV20-1 and TRBJ2-1, with D possibly TRBD1 on 5 matching bases. Deletions cut 6 bases from V and 0 bases from J, with 24 bases between. CDR1 and CDR2 (germline): DFQATT, SNEGSKA (reference sequence). This CDR3 region has 18 residues. This CDR3 reads CSAHLIGALKGSYNEQFF. The CDR3 bases are TGCAGTGCCCACCTAATTGGGGCCCTCAAGGGCTCCTACAATGAGCAGTTCTTC.

This clonotype has only a few counts. This chain uses TRBV24-1 with TRBJ2-5, with a tentative D call TRBD1 (6 bases). The J call may be faulty, since TRBJ2-1 better matches the DNA end. Per germline, CDR1 KGHDR and CDR2 SFDVKD. The CDR3 length is 13 residues. CDR3 bases: TGTGCCACCAGTGATTTGCAAGGGGGTGAGCAGTTCTTC. Protein product: CATSDLQGGEQFF.

Written as DNA, the CDR3 is TGTGCCAGCAGTCGCAGACAGGGGGGGGACTATGGCTACACCTTC. It yields the protein CASSRRQGGDYGYTF. The chain employs TRBV12-3 or TRBV12-4 and TRBJ1-2, with 9 bases identical to TRBD1. The CDR3 consists of 15 residues. V lost 5 bases and J lost 3; bases outside the gene matches: 7.

A few counts support this clonotype. The chain links TRBV12-5 to TRBJ1-3; no reliable D call. The CDR3 runs to 12 residues. The ends were cut back, 7 bases at V and 0 bases at J, with 4 bases in the middle. The germline gives CDR1 LGHNT, CDR2 FRNRAP. CDR3 in DNA: TGTGCTAGTGACGGCTCTGGAAACACCATATATTTT. Protein product: CASDGSGNTIYF.

V and J are TRBV12-3 or TRBV12-4 and TRBJ2-1; unclear D gene. The V and J ends lost 7 bases and 2 bases respectively, with 12 bases between them. The CDR3 is 14 residues long. CDR3 loop: CASTTGTTYNEQFF. CDR3 DNA sequence: TGTGCCAGCACCACGGGTACCACCTACAATGAGCAGTTCTTC.

The chain has TRBV20-1 and TRBJ2-1; D perhaps matches TRBD1 (5 bases). Germline V CDR1 and CDR2: DFQATT, SNEGSKA (reference sequence). This CDR3 is 12 amino acids long. V lost 4 bases to trimming and J lost 7 bases, with 11 bases between them. The DNA of the CDR3 is TGCAGTGCTACACCCAACAGGAATGAGCAGTTCTTC. This codes for CSATPNRNEQFF.

This chain connects TRBV12-5 to TRBJ2-5; 9 nucleotides align to TRBD1. The CDR3 extends over 16 amino acids. With 5 bases clipped from V and 1 base from J, the junction kept 8 bases outside the gene matches. Germline assignment: CDR1 LGHNT and CDR2 FRNRAP. The CDR3 loop is CASGLTGGDFQETQYF. CDR3 DNA: TGTGCTAGTGGTCTCACAGGGGGCGACTTCCAAGAGACCCAGTACTTC.

The chain links TRBV14 to TRBJ2-5; 10 bases match TRBD2. The better agreement between TRBJ2-7 and the DNA end casts doubt on the J call. Germline CDR1 is SGHDN and CDR2 is FVKESK. The CDR3 is 13 residues long. The CDR3 DNA reads TGTGCCAGTAGATCTAGCGGGGGTTACGAGCAGTACTTC. It is translated as CASRSSGGYEQYF.

V and J are TRBV7-8 and TRBJ2-7, with D perhaps TRBD1 (6 bases). Trimming stripped 5 bases from V and 2 bases from J, with 13 bases between. CDR1 SGHVS and CDR2 FQNEAQ come from the germline V gene. The length of the CDR3 is 14 residues. CDR3 nucleotide sequence: TGTGCCAGCAGCGAACAGGGTCCCACCTACGAGCAGTACTTC. This gives the protein CASSEQGPTYEQYF.

For this clonotype: Relative to the germline gene, one junction end is altered; a read error may explain this. V gene TRBV7-2 combines with J gene TRBJ2-7; 10 bases map to TRBD1. The CDR3 contains 15 residues. Germline V gene data show CDR1 as SGHTA and CDR2 as FQGNSA. CDR3 nucleotide sequence: TGTGCCGGCAGCTTAGAAGGGACAGGGGACTACGAGCAGTACTTC. Residues: CAGSLEGTGDYEQYF.